The 7 T cell receptor beta chains below all came from one sample that was sequenced in a study of CD8+CD57+ T cells in acquired aplastic anemia. CD8+CD57+ cell expansion, shown by flow cytometry, had occurred in the patients selected for sequencing. The TCR beta profiling, which covered VDJ combination and CDR3 sequence, was carried out using genomic DNA as the template. TCRdb recomputed calls from the reads with MiXCR, one row per CDR3 protein. The data hold under 200,000 distinct CDR3 sequences, with 40% to 55% observed a single time. Source material: sorted CD4+, CD8+, or CD8+CD57+ T cells (not recorded which) from PBMCs. The receptor set was obtained from a human donor with aplastic anemia.

This chain links TRBV5-8 with TRBJ1-2; TRBD1 aligns across 7 bases. There are 14 residues in the CDR3. Per germline, CDR1 SGHTS and CDR2 YDEGEE. The V gene end was trimmed by 0 bases and the J gene end by 8 bases; junction bases not matched to a gene: 7. The CDR3 coding sequence is TGTGCCAGCAGCTTGGGTGAAGGGGGCACGGGCTACACCTTC. It codes for CASSLGEGGTGYTF.

The gene calls are TRBV10-3 and TRBJ2-2; tentative D call: TRBD1 (6 bases). The germline gives CDR1 ENHRY, CDR2 SYGVKD. Trimming stripped 11 bases from V and 1 base from J, with 14 bases between. The CDR3 length is 14 residues. The CDR3 is CASATGMNTGELFF. CDR3 in DNA: TGTGCCTCCGCAACAGGGATGAACACCGGGGAGCTGTTTTTT.

The V and J genes are TRBV24-1 and TRBJ2-1, with D perhaps TRBD1 (6 bases). V was trimmed by 3 bases and J by 8 bases, leaving 16 bases between them. The CDR3 contains 15 residues. The germline gives CDR1 KGHDR, CDR2 SFDVKD. The CDR3 sequence: CATSDPQGPGDEQFF. In DNA form, the CDR3 reads TGTGCCACCAGTGATCCACAGGGACCCGGCGATGAGCAGTTCTTC.

A word on this clonotype: The junction shows a germline mismatch at one end, possibly a read error. The genes are TRBV28 and TRBJ2-7, with 7 bases identical to TRBD1. CDR1 and CDR2 from the germline V gene are MDHEN and SYDVKM. This CDR3 spans 15 amino acids. CDR3 sequence: CASSSRRRGLYERYF. The CDR3 DNA is TGTGCCAGCAGTTCAAGGCGTAGGGGGCTCTACGAGCGGTACTTC.

The chain has TRBV5-1 and TRBJ2-7; no reliable D call. The V gene's germline CDR1 is SGHRS and CDR2 YFSETQ. V lost 1 base and J lost 3, with 14 bases in between. The CDR3 extends over 15 amino acids. This CDR3 is CASSLTYRTLYEQYF. In nucleotides, the CDR3 is TGCGCCAGCAGCTTGACGTACAGAACACTCTACGAGCAGTACTTC.

V is TRBV7-8 and J is TRBJ2-7; tentatively, D is TRBD1 (6 bases). This CDR3 has 15 residues. V lost 2 bases and J 2 bases, leaving 13 bases between the germline ends. Germline V CDR1 and CDR2: SGHVS, FQNEAQ. In nucleotides, the CDR3 is TGTGCCAGCAGCTTATCCCGCAGACAGGCCTACGAGCAGTACTTC. Protein product: CASSLSRRQAYEQYF.

There are many counts of this clonotype. The chain uses TRBV5-1 and TRBJ2-1, with unresolved D. Trimming took 3 bases from V and 5 from J, leaving 12 bases between them. The CDR3 runs 14 residues. The germline gives CDR1 SGHRS, CDR2 YFSETQ. This CDR3 is CASSSPVSDNEQFF. For the CDR3, the DNA is TGCGCCAGCAGCTCGCCAGTGAGTGACAATGAGCAGTTCTTC.